The rows below give T cell receptor beta chains drawn from one sample of a study of T cells in Graves' hyperthyroidism and ophthalmopathy. TCRdb reprocessed the multiplex PCR reads via MiXCR and lists one record per CDR3 protein. The sample consists of around 380,000 distinct CDR3 sequences, 13% of them appearing once. Sequences were obtained from blood. Receptors were obtained from a man aged 30 to 39 with Graves' hyperthyroidism that later progressed to Graves' ophthalmopathy. Each CDR3 is given with its conserved first and last residue. The order of the fields is D gene, J gene, clone size, V gene, CDR3 DNA, CDR3 protein. A D gene is named only where the DNA matches it firmly. Where a row states a size, it is once, few, many or the class of an expanded clone; other rows omit it.

D gene: .
J gene: TRBJ2-2
clone size: few
V gene: TRBV10-3
CDR3 DNA: TGTGCCATCAGTCGCGGGGTAGGACAGGCGAGTCGGGACGGGGAGCTGTTTTTT
CDR3 protein: CAISRGVGQASRDGELFF

D gene: TRBD1
J gene: TRBJ2-7
clone size: many
V gene: TRBV2
CDR3 DNA: TGTGCCAGCAGGACAGGGGCGGACGAGCAGTACTTC
CDR3 protein: CASRTGADEQYF

D gene: .
J gene: TRBJ1-4
clone size: many
V gene: TRBV30
CDR3 DNA: TGTGCCTGGAGTGCTTGGACAGTTAATGAAAAACTGTTTTTT
CDR3 protein: CAWSAWTVNEKLFF

D gene: TRBD1
J gene: TRBJ1-4
clone size: .
V gene: TRBV30
CDR3 DNA: TGTGCCTGGAAACAGGGGCCTAATGAAAAACTGTTTTTT
CDR3 protein: CAWKQGPNEKLFF

D gene: TRBD1
J gene: TRBJ1-2
clone size: many
V gene: TRBV25-1
CDR3 DNA: TGTGCCAGCAGTGAAACCGGGACAGGGAGAAATGGCTACACCTTC
CDR3 protein: CASSETGTGRNGYTF

D gene: .
J gene: TRBJ2-5
clone size: .
V gene: TRBV6-1
CDR3 DNA: TGTGCCACCAGGGTGCAAGAGACCCAGTACTTC
CDR3 protein: CATRVQETQYF

D gene: TRBD2
J gene: TRBJ2-3
clone size: .
V gene: TRBV2
CDR3 DNA: TGTGCCAGCAGTTCAACTAGCGGGGGATGGAATACGCAGTATTTT
CDR3 protein: CASSSTSGGWNTQYF

D gene: TRBD1
J gene: TRBJ2-7
clone size: few
V gene: TRBV27
CDR3 DNA: TGTGCCAGCAGGCCCACTCGTCTTACAGGGGACCTCTCCTACGAGCAGTACTTC
CDR3 protein: CASRPTRLTGDLSYEQYF

D gene: .
J gene: TRBJ1-2
clone size: .
V gene: TRBV3-1
CDR3 DNA: TGTGCCAGCAGCCAAGAGGGTCTTATAACCGACGTCCGAGGCTACACCTTC
CDR3 protein: CASSQEGLITDVRGYTF

D gene: .
J gene: TRBJ1-1
clone size: many
V gene: TRBV27
CDR3 DNA: TGTGCCAGCAGTCCCGGACATTCTTCCCCCACTGAAGCTTTCTTT
CDR3 protein: CASSPGHSSPTEAFF

D gene: TRBD1
J gene: TRBJ1-2
clone size: few
V gene: TRBV20-1
CDR3 DNA: TGCAGTGCTAGAGATCGGGACAGGGGGCCAAACTATGGCTACACCTTC
CDR3 protein: CSARDRDRGPNYGYTF

D gene: .
J gene: TRBJ2-2
clone size: .
V gene: TRBV7-9
CDR3 DNA: TGTGCCAGCAGTTGGACGTCATTCCAAAAGGACACCGGGGAGCTGTTTTTT
CDR3 protein: CASSWTSFQKDTGELFF

D gene: .
J gene: TRBJ1-6
clone size: many
V gene: TRBV6-1
CDR3 DNA: TGTGCCAGCAGTGAATATTGGTCCTTGGGTTCACCCCTCCACTTT
CDR3 protein: CASSEYWSLGSPLHF

D gene: .
J gene: TRBJ1-1
clone size: .
V gene: TRBV4-1
CDR3 DNA: TGCGCCAGCAGCCCATTATGGGGCAACCGGGGGAACACTGAAGCTTTCTTT
CDR3 protein: CASSPLWGNRGNTEAFF